Here is one TCR beta chain with its context. Its specificity is unknown. The sample comes from a study of cytomegalovirus exposure and HLA in healthy donors. Notes on the study in general: Sequence variants that were highly shared formed a cluster that was likely a sequencing artifact.

The PCR had 60 Vbeta and 13 Jbeta primers. Original analysis: It was a later analysis that counted roughly 80 million unique TCR beta chains, of which 9 million to 13 million were shared. Measured with immunoSEQ multiplex PCR; TCRdb has only the in-frame clones, and not every one. The V and J calls and clone size were taken over from that table, and D and trimming were inferred from the DNA. The table lists about 160,000 clones, less than 85% of them singletons. The ends were cut back, 3 bases at V and 1 base at J, with 13 bases in the middle. CDR1 is SNHLY, CDR2 FYNNEI, per germline. This CDR3 region has 16 residues.

This sequence was found in a boy between 2 and 10 years old in good health and CMV-seronegative. The sequenced material came from PBMCs. The genes are TRBV2 and TRBJ1-5; no reliable D call. The CDR3 DNA reads TGTGCCAGCAGTGAGCGGCCTGGAGACAGCAATCAGCCCCAGCATTTT. Encoded protein: CASSERPGDSNQPQHF.